Listed below are T cell receptor beta chains from one sample, sequenced in a study of early T cells in non-severe SARS-CoV-2 infection. TCRdb reprocessed the 5' RACE reads via MiXCR and lists one record per CDR3 protein. The repertoire consists of approximately 32,000 distinct CDR3 sequences, with roughly 3.9% occurring once and the leading ten covering 7.5% to 9%. Sequencing used whole blood. These receptors came from an adult who was a healthcare worker with PCR-confirmed SARS-CoV-2 infection or an uninfected control (not recorded which). Each CDR3 is given with its conserved first and last residue. A D gene is named only where the DNA matches it firmly. Clone size is stated in some rows and not others, as once, few, many or a class when expanded.

V gene,D gene,clone size,J gene,CDR3 protein,CDR3 DNA
TRBV4-1,.,many,TRBJ2-2,CASSQDERNTGDLFF,TGCGCCAGCAGCCAAGATGAGCGGAACACCGGGGACCTGTTTTTT
TRBV29-1,.,medium-sized,TRBJ2-1,CSSPGGGNEQFF,TGCAGCTCCCCCGGGGGCGGGAATGAGCAGTTCTTC
TRBV7-9,TRBD2,many,TRBJ2-3,CASSLGAGTSGSATQYF,TGTGCCAGCAGCTTAGGCGCCGGGACTAGCGGGAGTGCAACGCAGTATTTT
TRBV28,TRBD1,many,TRBJ1-1,CASSRGQGTEAFF,TGTGCCAGCAGTCGGGGACAGGGCACTGAAGCTTTCTTT
TRBV29-1,TRBD1,many,TRBJ2-2,CSAGRGQGRGELFF,TGCAGCGCCGGCCGCGGACAGGGCCGAGGGGAGCTGTTTTTT
TRBV18,TRBD2,many,TRBJ2-1,CASGPAGADNEQFF,TGTGCCAGCGGGCCGGCGGGAGCGGACAATGAGCAGTTCTTC
TRBV2,TRBD1,many,TRBJ1-2,CASRIQGRYGYTF,TGTGCCAGCAGGATACAGGGGAGGTATGGCTACACCTTC
TRBV11-2,.,many,TRBJ1-2,CASRKPGRRHNYGYTF,TGTGCCAGCCGCAAACCGGGGAGGCGACACAACTATGGCTACACCTTC
TRBV20-1,.,many,TRBJ2-5,CSAEGTQETQYF,TGCAGTGCTGAGGGAACTCAAGAGACCCAGTACTTC
TRBV6-6,TRBD2,many,TRBJ2-3,CASRGGLADNTDTQYF,TGTGCCAGCAGGGGCGGACTAGCGGATAACACAGATACGCAGTATTTT
TRBV7-2,.,many,TRBJ2-1,CASSLVSGDEQFF,TGTGCCAGCAGCTTAGTGTCGGGGGATGAGCAGTTCTTC
TRBV11-3,.,.,TRBJ1-1,CASSSGTRGNTEAFF,TGTGCCAGCAGCTCCGGGACCAGAGGGAACACTGAAGCTTTCTTT
TRBV20-1,.,many,TRBJ1-5,CSAREDGNQPQHF,TGCAGTGCTAGAGAAGATGGCAATCAGCCCCAGCATTTT
TRBV7-2,TRBD2,many,TRBJ2-3,CASSAEGLAGGITQYF,TGTGCCAGCAGCGCCGAGGGGCTAGCGGGGGGGATTACGCAGTATTTT
TRBV6-2/TRBV6-3,.,many,TRBJ1-1,CASSPDSQAISEAFF,TGTGCCAGCAGTCCAGATTCACAAGCTATCTCTGAAGCTTTCTTT
TRBV4-3,.,.,TRBJ2-1,CASSQEIRRLEQFF,TGCGCCAGCAGCCAAGAAATTCGGCGGCTTGAGCAGTTCTTC
TRBV5-1,.,many,TRBJ2-3,CASEDGGTDTQYF,TGCGCCAGCGAGGACGGTGGCACAGATACGCAGTATTTT
TRBV9,.,few,TRBJ1-1,CASSSRGGVTEAFF,TGTGCCAGCAGCTCCCGAGGAGGGGTGACTGAAGCTTTCTTT
TRBV19,TRBD1,many,TRBJ2-5,CASKAGTGTGTQYF,TGTGCCAGTAAGGCGGGGACAGGGACGGGGACCCAGTACTTC
TRBV7-2,TRBD1,many,TRBJ2-1,CASSSRLPGQGAGSYNEQFF,TGTGCCAGCAGCTCCAGGCTCCCGGGACAGGGGGCGGGCTCCTACAATGAGCAGTTCTTC
TRBV12-5,TRBD1,many,TRBJ1-5,CASGPGTGGVISNQPQHF,TGTGCTAGTGGCCCCGGGACAGGGGGTGTTATTAGCAATCAGCCCCAGCATTTT
TRBV12-3/TRBV12-4,.,many,TRBJ2-1,CASSSGRSNEQFF,TGTGCCAGCAGTTCCGGACGGTCCAATGAGCAGTTCTTC
TRBV2,.,.,TRBJ2-2,CASKNRETGELFF,TGTGCCAGCAAGAACAGGGAAACCGGGGAGCTGTTTTTT
TRBV3-1,.,many,TRBJ1-1,CASSHTGITEAFF,TGTGCCAGCAGCCATACAGGGATCACTGAAGCTTTCTTT
TRBV5-6,.,few,TRBJ2-1,CASSFPTGSNEQFF,TGTGCCAGCAGCTTCCCGACAGGCTCCAATGAGCAGTTCTTC
TRBV3-1,.,.,TRBJ2-7,CASSQAFQTNYEQYF,TGTGCCAGCAGCCAAGCTTTTCAAACCAACTACGAGCAGTACTTC
TRBV29-1,.,many,TRBJ2-3,CSVELGNTQYF,TGCAGCGTTGAGCTTGGGAATACGCAGTATTTT
TRBV7-8,TRBD2,many,TRBJ2-7,CASSYGLAATYEQYF,TGTGCCAGCAGCTACGGACTAGCGGCCACCTACGAGCAGTACTTC
TRBV19,.,.,TRBJ2-2,CASSIHYSTITGELFF,TGTGCCAGTAGCATTCATTATTCAACAATCACCGGGGAGCTGTTTTTT
TRBV6-2/TRBV6-3,TRBD1,many,TRBJ2-5,CAIDSDREETQYF,TGTGCCATCGACTCTGACAGGGAAGAGACCCAGTACTTC
TRBV20-1,.,.,TRBJ2-2,CSASGDLTGELFF,TGCAGTGCTAGCGGCGATTTAACCGGGGAGCTGTTTTTT
TRBV11-2,TRBD1,many,TRBJ2-7,CASSLDRQGFEQYF,TGTGCCAGCAGCTTAGACAGACAGGGGTTCGAGCAGTACTTC
TRBV5-1,TRBD1,many,TRBJ1-4,CASSLSWDRVGEKLFF,TGCGCCAGCAGCTTAAGTTGGGACAGGGTTGGTGAAAAACTGTTTTTT
TRBV20-1,.,many,TRBJ2-5,CSASRRPQETQYF,TGCAGTGCTAGCAGACGGCCCCAAGAGACCCAGTACTTC
TRBV20-1,TRBD1,many,TRBJ2-7,CSAPERGQGHEQYF,TGCAGTGCCCCCGAGAGGGGACAGGGCCACGAGCAGTACTTC
TRBV19,.,few,TRBJ2-6,CASSSVWVLTF,TGTGCCAGTAGTTCGGTCTGGGTCCTGACTTTC
TRBV19,TRBD1,many,TRBJ2-7,CASTPGQGLRRYF,TGTGCCAGTACCCCGGGACAGGGACTTCGCAGGTACTTC
TRBV12-3/TRBV12-4,.,many,TRBJ2-1,CASSLRLLGQFF,TGTGCCAGCAGTTTAAGACTCTTAGGGCAGTTCTTC
TRBV6-1,.,many,TRBJ1-4,CASSETGSGNEKLFF,TGTGCCAGCAGTGAAACGGGGTCGGGGAATGAAAAACTGTTTTTT
TRBV18,.,many,TRBJ2-4,CASSPTSGAVQYF,TGTGCCAGCTCACCAACATCGGGGGCCGTTCAGTACTTC
TRBV9,TRBD1,.,TRBJ1-2,CASSPRGMKPLGYGYTF,TGTGCCAGCAGCCCCAGGGGGATGAAGCCCTTAGGATATGGCTACACCTTC
TRBV5-1,.,many,TRBJ2-2,CASTPRASVYTGELFF,TGCGCCAGCACCCCCAGGGCCTCGGTTTACACCGGGGAGCTGTTTTTT
TRBV5-6,.,many,TRBJ1-6,CASSPSGANSPLHF,TGTGCCAGCAGCCCCTCGGGGGCAAATTCACCCCTCCACTTT
TRBV12-3/TRBV12-4,.,many,TRBJ1-5,CASSLARRDSNQPQHF,TGTGCCAGCAGTTTAGCGCGGAGGGATAGCAATCAGCCCCAGCATTTT
TRBV5-1,.,many,TRBJ2-5,CASSLEGGRETQYF,TGCGCCAGCAGCTTGGAAGGGGGGCGAGAGACCCAGTACTTC
TRBV6-1,.,many,TRBJ2-7,CASSALGPREQYF,TGTGCCAGCAGTGCCTTGGGTCCTCGGGAGCAGTACTTC
TRBV7-3,.,many,TRBJ1-2,CASSLRGAYGYTF,TGTGCCAGCAGCCTTAGGGGGGCCTATGGCTACACCTTC
TRBV7-6,TRBD1,many,TRBJ1-1,CASSQGQAKGEAFF,TGTGCCAGCAGCCAGGGACAGGCGAAGGGTGAAGCTTTCTTT
TRBV7-9,.,few,TRBJ2-5,CASSSPGRQETQYF,TGTGCCAGCAGCAGTCCTGGGCGCCAAGAGACCCAGTACTTC
TRBV6-6,.,many,TRBJ1-3,CASRLSFGNTIYF,TGTGCCAGCAGACTGAGCTTTGGAAACACCATATATTTT
TRBV20-1,TRBD1,many,TRBJ1-1,CSARGDRGVEGEAFF,TGCAGTGCTAGAGGGGACAGGGGAGTTGAGGGTGAAGCTTTCTTT
TRBV12-3/TRBV12-4,.,.,TRBJ1-2,CASSFVSGYTF,TGTGCCAGCAGTTTTGTCAGCGGCTACACCTTC
TRBV7-9,.,many,TRBJ1-3,CASSSELENTIYF,TGTGCCAGCAGCTCCGAATTGGAAAACACCATATATTTT